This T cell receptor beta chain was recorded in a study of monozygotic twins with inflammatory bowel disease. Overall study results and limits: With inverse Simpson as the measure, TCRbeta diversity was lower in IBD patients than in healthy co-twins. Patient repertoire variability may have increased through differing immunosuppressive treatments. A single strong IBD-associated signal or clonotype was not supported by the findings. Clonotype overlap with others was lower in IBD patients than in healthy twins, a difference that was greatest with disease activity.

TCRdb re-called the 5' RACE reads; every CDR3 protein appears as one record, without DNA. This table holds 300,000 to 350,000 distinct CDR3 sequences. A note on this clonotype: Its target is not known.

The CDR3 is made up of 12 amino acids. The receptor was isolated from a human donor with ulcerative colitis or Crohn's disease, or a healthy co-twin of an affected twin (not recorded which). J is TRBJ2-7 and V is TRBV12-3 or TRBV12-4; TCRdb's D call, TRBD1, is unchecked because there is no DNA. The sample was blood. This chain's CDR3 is CASSPPGVEQYF.